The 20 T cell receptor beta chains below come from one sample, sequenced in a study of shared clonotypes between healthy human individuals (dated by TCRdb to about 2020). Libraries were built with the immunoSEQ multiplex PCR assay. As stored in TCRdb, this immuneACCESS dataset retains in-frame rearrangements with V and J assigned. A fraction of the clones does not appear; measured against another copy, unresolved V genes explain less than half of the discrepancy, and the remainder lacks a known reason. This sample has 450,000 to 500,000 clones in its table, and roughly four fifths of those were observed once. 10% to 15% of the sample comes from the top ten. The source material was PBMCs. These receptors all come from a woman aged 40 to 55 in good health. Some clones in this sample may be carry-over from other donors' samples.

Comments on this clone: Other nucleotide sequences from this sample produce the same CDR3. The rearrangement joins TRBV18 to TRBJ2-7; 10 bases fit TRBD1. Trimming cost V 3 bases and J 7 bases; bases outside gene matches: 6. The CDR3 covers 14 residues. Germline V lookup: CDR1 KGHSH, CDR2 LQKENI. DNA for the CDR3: TGTGCCAGCTCACCGGGACAGGGGTTGGTGGAGCAGTACTTC. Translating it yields CASSPGQGLVEQYF.

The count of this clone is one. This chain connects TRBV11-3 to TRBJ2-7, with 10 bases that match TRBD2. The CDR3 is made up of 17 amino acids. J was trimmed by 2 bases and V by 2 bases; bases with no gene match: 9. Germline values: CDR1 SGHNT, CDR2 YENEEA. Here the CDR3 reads CASSLLGPGTSAYEQYF. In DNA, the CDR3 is TGTGCCAGCAGCTTATTAGGACCTGGGACTAGCGCCTACGAGCAGTACTTC.

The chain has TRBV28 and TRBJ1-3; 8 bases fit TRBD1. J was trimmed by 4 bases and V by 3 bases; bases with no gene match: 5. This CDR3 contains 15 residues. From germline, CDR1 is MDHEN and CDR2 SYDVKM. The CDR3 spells CASSFAGGAGNTIYF. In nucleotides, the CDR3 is TGTGCCAGCAGTTTTGCAGGGGGCGCCGGAAACACCATATATTTT.

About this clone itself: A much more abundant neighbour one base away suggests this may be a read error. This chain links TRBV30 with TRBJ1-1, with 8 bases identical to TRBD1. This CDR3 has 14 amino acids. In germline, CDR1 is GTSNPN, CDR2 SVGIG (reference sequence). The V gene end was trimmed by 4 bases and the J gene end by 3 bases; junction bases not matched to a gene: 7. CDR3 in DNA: TGTGCCTGGAAGAAGACAGGGGAGGACACTGAAGCTTTCTTT. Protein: CAWKKTGEDTEAFF.

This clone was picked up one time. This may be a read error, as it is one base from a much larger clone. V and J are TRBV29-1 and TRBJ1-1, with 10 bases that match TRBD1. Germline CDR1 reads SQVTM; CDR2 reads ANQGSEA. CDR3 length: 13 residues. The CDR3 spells CGVGDRDRGKTFF. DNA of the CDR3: TGCGGCGTTGGGGACCGGGACAGGGGAAAAACTTTCTTT.

For the CDR3, the DNA is TGTGCCATACTAAACCGGGACGAATCATATGGCTACACCTTC. This translates into CAILNRDESYGYTF. The gene calls are TRBV28 and TRBJ1-2, with D possibly matching TRBD1 (5 bases). CDR3 size: 14 residues. The ends were cut back, 10 bases at V and 5 bases at J, with 20 bases in the middle. Germline CDR1 MDHEN, CDR2 SYDVKM.

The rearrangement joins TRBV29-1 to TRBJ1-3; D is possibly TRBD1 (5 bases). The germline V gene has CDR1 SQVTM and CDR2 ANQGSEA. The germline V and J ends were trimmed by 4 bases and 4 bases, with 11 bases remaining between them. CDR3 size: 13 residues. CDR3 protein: CSVAGSVGNTIYF. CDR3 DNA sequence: TGCAGCGTTGCAGGGTCCGTCGGAAACACCATATATTTT. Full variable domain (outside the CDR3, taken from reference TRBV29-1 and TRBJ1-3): SAVISQKPSRDICQRGTSLTIQCQVDSQVTMMFWYRQQPGQSLTLIATANQGSEATYESGFVIDKFPISRPNLTFSTLTVSNMSPEDSSIYLCSVAGSVGNTIYFGEGSWLTVV.

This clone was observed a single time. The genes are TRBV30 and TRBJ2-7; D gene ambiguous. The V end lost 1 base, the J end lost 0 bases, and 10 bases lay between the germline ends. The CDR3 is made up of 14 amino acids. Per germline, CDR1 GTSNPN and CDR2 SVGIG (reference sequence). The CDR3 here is CAWSGRFGSYEQYF. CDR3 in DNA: TGTGCCTGGAGTGGCAGGTTTGGCTCCTACGAGCAGTACTTC. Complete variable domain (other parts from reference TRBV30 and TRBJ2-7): SQTIHQWPATLVQPVGSPLSLECTVEGTSNPNLYWYRQAAGRGLQLLFYSVGIGQISSEVPQNLSASRPQDRQFILSSKKLLLSDSGFYLCAWSGRFGSYEQYFGPGTRLTVT.

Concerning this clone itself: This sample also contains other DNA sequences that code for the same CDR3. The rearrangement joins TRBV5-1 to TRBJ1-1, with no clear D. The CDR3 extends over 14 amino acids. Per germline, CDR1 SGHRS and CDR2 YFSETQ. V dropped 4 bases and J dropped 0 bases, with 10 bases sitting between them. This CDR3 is CASSIGLMNTEAFF. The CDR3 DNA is TGCGCCAGCAGCATCGGACTGATGAACACTGAAGCTTTCTTT.

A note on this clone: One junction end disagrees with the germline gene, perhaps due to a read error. CDR3: CASSSETFRDPTVYEQCF. Here the CDR3 DNA reads TGTGCCAGCAGCTCGGAGACATTCCGGGACCCCACCGTATACGAGCAGTGCTTC. The chain employs TRBV5-6 and TRBJ2-7; D may match TRBD1 or TRBD2 (5 bases each). Germline loops: CDR1 SGHDT, CDR2 YYEEEE. The CDR3 is made up of 18 amino acids.

The CDR3 coding sequence is TGTGCCAGCAGCTTAGATCGGTCTGGGGGGGAGCAGTTCTTC. Protein sequence: CASSLDRSGGEQFF. The V and J genes are TRBV11-1 and TRBJ2-1; D perhaps matches TRBD2 (6 bases). There are 14 residues in the CDR3. Trimming took off 1 base at V and 10 bases at J, with 14 bases between the two ends. Germline CDR1 is SGHAT and CDR2 is FQDESV (reference sequence). The full variable domain, in which reference TRBV11-1 and TRBJ2-1 provide the parts outside the CDR3, is EAEVAQSPRYKITEKSQAVAFWCDPISGHATLYWYRQILGQGPELLVQFQDESVVDDSQLPKDRFSAERLKGVDSTLKIQPAELGDSAMYLCASSLDRSGGEQFFGPGTRLTVL.

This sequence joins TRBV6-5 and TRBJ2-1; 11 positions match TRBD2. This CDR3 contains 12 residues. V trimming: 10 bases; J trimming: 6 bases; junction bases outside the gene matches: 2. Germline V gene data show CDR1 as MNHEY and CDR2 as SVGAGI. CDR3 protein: CATSGRFNEQFF. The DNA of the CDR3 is TGTGCCACTAGCGGGAGGTTCAATGAGCAGTTCTTC.

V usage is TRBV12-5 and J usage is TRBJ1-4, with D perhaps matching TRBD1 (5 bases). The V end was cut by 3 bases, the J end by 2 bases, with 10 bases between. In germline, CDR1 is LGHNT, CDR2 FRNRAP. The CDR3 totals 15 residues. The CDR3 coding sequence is TGTGCTAGTGGTTTTGAGGGGCCGACTAATGAAAAACTGTTTTTT. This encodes CASGFEGPTNEKLFF.

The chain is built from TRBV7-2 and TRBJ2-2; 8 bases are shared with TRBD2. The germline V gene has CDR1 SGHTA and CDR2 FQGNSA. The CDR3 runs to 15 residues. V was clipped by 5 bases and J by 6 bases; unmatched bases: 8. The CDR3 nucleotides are TGTGCCAGCAGCCTCGGGACTAGTGGGGCCGGGGAGCTGTTTTTT. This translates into CASSLGTSGAGELFF.

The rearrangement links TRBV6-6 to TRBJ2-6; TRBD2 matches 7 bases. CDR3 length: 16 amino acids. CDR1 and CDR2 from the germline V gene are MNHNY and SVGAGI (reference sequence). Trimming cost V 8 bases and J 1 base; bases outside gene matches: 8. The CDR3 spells CASGRALVSGANVLTF. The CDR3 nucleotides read TGTGCCAGCGGGAGGGCGCTAGTATCTGGGGCCAACGTCCTGACTTTC.

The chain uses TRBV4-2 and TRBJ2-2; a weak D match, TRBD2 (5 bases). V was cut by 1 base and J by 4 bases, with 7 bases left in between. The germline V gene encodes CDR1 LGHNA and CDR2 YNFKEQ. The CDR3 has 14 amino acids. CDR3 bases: TGTGCCAGCAGCCAAGCCCGGGGCACCGGGGAGCTGTTTTTT. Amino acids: CASSQARGTGELFF.

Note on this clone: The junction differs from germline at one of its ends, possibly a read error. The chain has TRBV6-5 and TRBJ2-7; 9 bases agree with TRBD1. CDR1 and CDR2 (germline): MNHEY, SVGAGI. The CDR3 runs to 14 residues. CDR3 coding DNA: TGTGCCAGCAGTTTACCGGGACAGGGATACGAACAGTACTTC. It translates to CASSLPGQGYEQYF.

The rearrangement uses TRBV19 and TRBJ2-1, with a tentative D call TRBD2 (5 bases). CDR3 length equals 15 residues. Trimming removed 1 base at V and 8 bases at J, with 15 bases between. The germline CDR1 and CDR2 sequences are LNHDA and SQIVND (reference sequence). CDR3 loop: CASSIASLSRDEQFF. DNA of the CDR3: TGTGCCAGTAGTATAGCTAGCCTCAGTAGAGATGAGCAGTTCTTC.

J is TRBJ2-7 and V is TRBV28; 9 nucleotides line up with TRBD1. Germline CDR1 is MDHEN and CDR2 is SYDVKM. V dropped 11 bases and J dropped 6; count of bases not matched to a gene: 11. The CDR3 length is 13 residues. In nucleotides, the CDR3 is TGTGCCGCCGAAGAGGGACAGGGAGCCGAGCAGTACTTC. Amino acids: CAAEEGQGAEQYF.

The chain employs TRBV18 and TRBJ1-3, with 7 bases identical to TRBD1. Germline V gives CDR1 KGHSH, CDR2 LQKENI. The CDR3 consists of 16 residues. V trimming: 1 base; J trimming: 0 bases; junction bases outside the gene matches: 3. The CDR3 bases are TGTGCCAGCTCACCACGCCAGGGGGGCTCTGGAAACACCATATATTTT. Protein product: CASSPRQGGSGNTIYF.